This T cell receptor beta chain was retrieved from a study of CD8+ T cells in alopecia areata. Study results and caveats: Mouse data revealed clearer TCR sharing than patient data did, a gap possibly tied to HLA.

Notes on this clone: Its target is not known.

The authors extracted RNA and reverse transcribed it into cDNA as the sequencing template. The assay was immunoSEQ multiplex PCR, and TCRdb's table has in-frame clones only and misses some. Of about 140,000 clones listed, roughly 46% are singletons. In germline, CDR1 is MNHNY, CDR2 SVGAGI (reference sequence). V lost 5 bases and J 6 bases, leaving 11 bases between the germline ends. CDR3 length equals 13 residues. Those with alopecia areata gave lesional scalp punch biopsies and peripheral blood. The rearrangement links TRBV6-6 to TRBJ1-5, with D unclear. Sequencing used CD4+ T cells sorted from blood, obtained at week 0. This TCR came from a human donor with alopecia areata. The CDR3 DNA sequence: TGTGCCAGCAGTCGGGATTGGGGTCAGCCCCAGCATTTT. Translating gives CASSRDWGQPQHF.